In its sample, the clone carrying this T cell receptor (beta chain) was seen a few times. Sequencing used immunoSEQ multiplex PCR; TCRdb keeps in-frame clones, though not all of them. The data contain around 56,000 clones, under 80% of them singletons. The CDR3 covers 15 residues. V gave up 5 bases and J gave up 4 bases, with 14 bases separating them. Germline V gene sequence: CDR1 SGHVS, CDR2 FNYEAQ. It was focal radiation plus CTLA-4 blockade with ipilimumab that patients with chemo-refractory metastatic non-small-cell lung cancer received. This sample was included in a study of radiotherapy plus CTLA-4 blockade in lung cancer.

The chain couples TRBV7-6 to TRBJ2-2; the D gene is possibly TRBD1 (6 bases). The TCR sequence derives from a human donor with non-small cell lung cancer who had a complete response to radiotherapy plus ipilimumab. The starting material was peripheral blood, obtained from a patient treated with radiotherapy plus ipilimumab. The CDR3 nucleotides are TGTGCCAGCAGCCAGGGGTATTCGACCACCGGGGAGCTGTTTTTT. Translation: CASSQGYSTTGELFF.